A single sample is the source of the 23 T cell receptor beta chains below, sequenced in a study of a mutant IDH1 vaccine in newly diagnosed glioma. As to time point: week 35, safety follow-up. Doses consisted of 300 ug of mutant IDH1 20-mer peptide each, paired with topical imiquimod. The data were produced by immunoSEQ multiplex PCR, yet TCRdb's version contains in-frame clones alone and is incomplete. The table lists roughly 48,000 clones, approximately 80% of them singletons. These receptors have no known antigen. The input for sequencing was PBMCs, taken from a glioma patient whose treatment included an IDH1 peptide vaccine. These receptors were taken from a man between 35 and 55 years old with glioma.

CDR3 in amino acids: CASSLGSGLDYGYTF. CDR3 in DNA: TGCGCCAGCAGCTTGGGGTCAGGGCTGGACTATGGCTACACCTTC. The chain uses TRBV5-1 and TRBJ1-2, with D possibly being TRBD1 (5 bases). Trimming shortened V by 0 bases and J by 3 bases, and 12 bases separated the two germline ends. This CDR3 has 15 amino acids. CDR1 is SGHRS and CDR2 is YFSETQ in the germline V gene.

This sequence joins TRBV4-3 and TRBJ2-3; 8 nucleotides align to TRBD1. Germline V gives CDR1 LGHNA, CDR2 YSLEER. The length of the CDR3 is 16 residues. V was clipped by 9 bases and J by 0 bases; unmatched bases: 11. The CDR3 DNA is TGCGCCAGGCGACAGGGGTTGCGGGGAAGCACAGATACGCAGTATTTT. Its protein product is CARRQGLRGSTDTQYF.

This clone appeared a few times. The chain uses TRBV19 and TRBJ1-1; no clear D. The CDR3 length is 13 residues. Germline V CDR1 and CDR2: LNHDA, SQIVND (reference sequence). Trimming removed 3 bases at V and 2 bases at J, with 7 bases between. This CDR3 reads CASSMAANTEAFF. The CDR3 DNA reads as TGTGCCAGTAGTATGGCTGCTAACACTGAAGCTTTCTTT.

The chain employs TRBV23-1 and TRBJ2-1, with 12 positions matching TRBD2. TRBV23-1 is an ORF; its function is uncertain. The CDR3 has 22 residues. The J segment lost 3 bases and the V segment lost 0 bases, leaving 18 bases of the junction unmatched. CDR3 amino acids: CASSQSVRGRRTSGTDYNEQFF. CDR3 sequence (DNA): TGCGCCAGCAGTCAATCGGTACGGGGCAGGAGGACTAGCGGGACCGACTACAATGAGCAGTTCTTC.

The chain uses TRBV28 and TRBJ1-1, with D possibly matching TRBD1 (6 bases). Germline V gene sequence: CDR1 MDHEN, CDR2 SYDVKM. Trimming stripped 5 bases from V and 1 base from J, with 8 bases between. The CDR3 consists of 13 residues. CDR3 in DNA: TGTGCCAGCAGTCAGGGACAGAACACTGAAGCTTTCTTT. It yields the protein CASSQGQNTEAFF. The variable domain in full, completed from reference TRBV28 and TRBJ1-1, reads DVKVTQSSRYLVKRTGEKVFLECVQDMDHENMFWYRQDPGLGLRLIYFSYDVKMKEKGDIPEGYSVSREKKERFSLILESASTNQTSMYLCASSQGQNTEAFFGQGTRLTVV.

The genes are TRBV6-5 and TRBJ1-2; no firm D call. V was cut by 9 bases and J by 0 bases, with 11 bases left in between. Germline CDR1 and CDR2: MNHEY and SVGAGI. This CDR3 comprises 13 residues. The CDR3 protein is CASGPVANYGYTF. Written as DNA, the CDR3 is TGTGCCAGTGGACCGGTAGCTAACTATGGCTACACCTTC.

The chain recombines TRBV11-2 with TRBJ2-5; TRBD1 or TRBD2 may be the D gene (5 bases each). The CDR3 loop spans 17 amino acids. The germline V gene has CDR1 SGHAT and CDR2 FQNNGV. Trimming removed 3 bases from V and 5 bases from J, with 22 bases in between. The CDR3 bases are TGTGCCAGCAGCTTTCCAACCGGGGCCCGTTCTTCGGAGACCCAGTACTTC. Translation: CASSFPTGARSSETQYF.

This chain links TRBV5-1 with TRBJ2-2; TRBD2 matches 11 bases. V lost 3 bases to trimming and J lost 4 bases; unmatched junction nucleotides: 5. The length of the CDR3 is 16 residues. Germline values: CDR1 SGHRS, CDR2 YFSETQ. The chain's CDR3 is CASSSRLAGSTGELFF. The CDR3 nucleotides read TGCGCCAGCAGCTCCCGACTAGCGGGAAGCACCGGGGAGCTGTTTTTT.

The chain carries TRBV5-1 and TRBJ2-1; no firm D call. Germline-derived CDR1 and CDR2 are SGHRS and YFSETQ. The V gene lost 4 bases and the J gene lost 4 bases, with 12 bases spanning the gap. This CDR3 has 14 amino acids. CDR3 nucleotide sequence: TGCGCCAGCAGCCCCCTGAGCCTATACAATGAGCAGTTCTTC. Its protein product is CASSPLSLYNEQFF. The entire variable domain, with the rest obtained from reference TRBV5-1 and TRBJ2-1, is as follows: KAGVTQTPRYLIKTRGQQVTLSCSPISGHRSVSWYQQTPGQGLQFLFEYFSETQRNKGNFPGRFSGRQFSNSRSEMNVSTLELGDSALYLCASSPLSLYNEQFFGPGTRLTVL.

CDR3 bases: TGTGCCAGCAGCTTTGGGACTAGCGGGAGACGAGATACGCAGTATTTT. Translated: CASSFGTSGRRDTQYF. V is TRBV7-9 and J is TRBJ2-3; 14 bases agree with TRBD2. The CDR3 spans 16 residues. V shed 3 bases, J shed 5 bases, and the junction held 4 bases outside the gene matches. Germline lookup yields CDR1 SEHNR and CDR2 FQNEAQ (reference sequence).

This clone turned up a few times. CDR3 nucleotide sequence: TGTGCCAGCAGCGTAGTGGCCGTGAACACTGAAGCTTTCTTT. This translates into CASSVVAVNTEAFF. The chain employs TRBV9 and TRBJ1-1; D remains ambiguous. This CDR3 has 14 amino acids. Germline V lookup: CDR1 SGDLS, CDR2 YYNGEE. V was shortened by 0 bases and J by 0 bases, with 6 bases between the two germline ends.

The gene calls are TRBV7-2 and TRBJ2-1, with D possibly matching TRBD2 (5 bases). V was pared by 0 bases and J by 8 bases, with 5 bases between. CDR3 length equals 12 residues. Per germline, CDR1 SGHTA and CDR2 FQGNSA. CDR3 bases: TGTGCCAGCAGCTTAGCGCGGGATGAGCAGTTCTTC. Its protein is CASSLARDEQFF.

DNA for the CDR3: TGTGCCAGTAGTATTGGGGGGACAGGGCGAAGATACGAGCAGTACTTC. Protein product: CASSIGGTGRRYEQYF. The rearrangement joins TRBV19 to TRBJ2-7, with 9 bases aligning to TRBD1. Losses at the gene ends were 3 bases for V and 4 bases for J; bases not matched to a gene: 10. This CDR3 comprises 16 residues. Germline assignment: CDR1 LNHDA and CDR2 SQIVND (reference sequence).

The chain employs TRBV13 and TRBJ2-1, with D possibly TRBD2 on 6 matching bases. The CDR3 totals 12 residues. Trimming pared 5 bases from V and 7 bases from J, leaving 9 bases between. Germline V lookup: CDR1 PRHDT, CDR2 FYEKMQ (reference sequence). The CDR3 DNA reads as TGTGCCAGCAGCCGACTAGAGAATGAGCAGTTCTTC. It encodes CASSRLENEQFF.

The chain couples TRBV11-3 to TRBJ2-6, with D unclear. The V and J ends lost 5 bases and 0 bases respectively, with 14 bases between them. Germline CDR1 and CDR2: SGHNT and YENEEA. The CDR3 runs to 17 residues. Written as DNA, the CDR3 is TGTGCCAGCAGCCCGCGGACCGTGAGCTCTGGGGCCAACGTCCTGACTTTC. Residues: CASSPRTVSSGANVLTF. The whole variable domain, filled in from reference TRBV11-3 and TRBJ2-6, reads EAGVVQSPRYKIIEKKQPVAFWCNPISGHNTLYWYLQNLGQGPELLIRYENEEAVDDSQLPKDRFSAERLKGVDSTLKIQPAELGDSAVYLCASSPRTVSSGANVLTFGAGSRLTVL.

V is TRBV30 and J is TRBJ1-2; D ambiguous. The CDR3 contains 14 residues. V was shortened by 0 bases and J by 8 bases, with 16 bases between the two germline ends. Germline values: CDR1 GTSNPN, CDR2 SVGIG (reference sequence). The CDR3 is CAWSVGWRTGGYTF. The CDR3 DNA reads TGTGCCTGGAGTGTAGGTTGGCGGACGGGAGGCTACACCTTC.

This clone was seen once. The chain uses TRBV18 and TRBJ2-6; D is undetermined. Trimming took off 4 bases at V and 0 bases at J, with 7 bases between the two ends. The CDR3 length is 15 residues. Germline CDR1 KGHSH, CDR2 LQKENI. CDR3 DNA sequence: TGTGCCAGCTCACTCGGTCGCTCTGGGGCCAACGTCCTGACTTTC. Amino acid sequence: CASSLGRSGANVLTF.

The gene calls are TRBV5-5 and TRBJ2-1; TRBD2 is a possible D gene (6 bases). The germline V gene encodes CDR1 SGHKS and CDR2 YYEKEE (reference sequence). The CDR3 extends over 13 amino acids. Trimming took off 2 bases at V and 7 bases at J, with 10 bases between the two ends. In DNA, the CDR3 is TGTGCCAGCAGCTTTCCGAGCGGGAATGAGCAGTTCTTC. This sequence encodes CASSFPSGNEQFF. Complete variable domain (other parts from reference TRBV5-5 and TRBJ2-1): DAGVTQSPTHLIKTRGQQVTLRCSPISGHKSVSWYQQVLGQGPQFIFQYYEKEERGRGNFPDRFSARQFPNYSSELNVNALLLGDSALYLCASSFPSGNEQFFGPGTRLTVL.

This chain links TRBV2 with TRBJ2-3; a weak D match, TRBD2 (5 bases). The germline V gene has CDR1 SNHLY and CDR2 FYNNEI. V was cut by 9 bases and J by 0 bases, with 13 bases left in between. The CDR3 runs to 14 residues. The CDR3 region has the DNA TGTGCCAGTTCCCTAGCTGCTAGCACAGATACGCAGTATTTT. Translating gives CASSLAASTDTQYF. Drawing the rest from reference TRBV2 and TRBJ2-3, the complete variable domain is EPEVTQTPSHQVTQMGQEVILRCVPISNHLYFYWYRQILGQKVEFLVSFYNNEISEKSEIFDDQFSVERPDGSNFTLKIRSTKLEDSAMYFCASSLAASTDTQYFGPGTRLTVL.

The chain joins TRBV5-1 to TRBJ2-7, with 7 bases identical to TRBD1. This CDR3 contains 14 residues. The trim removed 0 bases at V and 4 bases at J, leaving 4 bases unmatched. CDR1 and CDR2 from the germline V gene are SGHRS and YFSETQ. The CDR3 loop is CASSLGQGVYEQYV. The CDR3, as DNA: TGCGCCAGCAGCTTGGGACAGGGAGTATACGAGCAGTACGTC.

This clone has only a few counts. The J gene is TRBJ1-5, the V gene TRBV19; TRBD1 matches at 9 bases. This CDR3 has 17 amino acids. Germline CDR1 is LNHDA and CDR2 is SQIVND (reference sequence). V lost 6 bases, J lost 0 bases, and 9 bases stayed unmatched. This chain's CDR3 is CASSLHRGQDSNQPQHF. In DNA form, the CDR3 reads TGTGCCAGTAGCTTACACAGGGGGCAGGATAGCAATCAGCCCCAGCATTTT.

This chain joins TRBV5-6 and TRBJ2-1, with 9 bases matching TRBD2. The CDR3 loop spans 15 amino acids. Germline lookup yields CDR1 SGHDT and CDR2 YYEEEE. Trimming removed 1 base from V and 14 bases from J; junction bases left unmatched: 13. The CDR3, as DNA: TGTGCCAGCAGCTTGAGGGGGGCCCTAGCGGGATATGAGTTCTTC. Its protein is CASSLRGALAGYEFF.

This clone was picked up one time. V is TRBV6-1 and J is TRBJ1-6; D uncertain. The CDR3 totals 15 residues. Trimming took off 2 bases at V and 6 bases at J, with 11 bases between the two ends. Germline CDR1 is MNHNS and CDR2 is SASEGT. CDR3 in amino acids: CASSETLGSNSPLHF. CDR3 coding DNA: TGTGCCAGCAGTGAAACTCTGGGTAGTAATTCACCCCTCCACTTT.